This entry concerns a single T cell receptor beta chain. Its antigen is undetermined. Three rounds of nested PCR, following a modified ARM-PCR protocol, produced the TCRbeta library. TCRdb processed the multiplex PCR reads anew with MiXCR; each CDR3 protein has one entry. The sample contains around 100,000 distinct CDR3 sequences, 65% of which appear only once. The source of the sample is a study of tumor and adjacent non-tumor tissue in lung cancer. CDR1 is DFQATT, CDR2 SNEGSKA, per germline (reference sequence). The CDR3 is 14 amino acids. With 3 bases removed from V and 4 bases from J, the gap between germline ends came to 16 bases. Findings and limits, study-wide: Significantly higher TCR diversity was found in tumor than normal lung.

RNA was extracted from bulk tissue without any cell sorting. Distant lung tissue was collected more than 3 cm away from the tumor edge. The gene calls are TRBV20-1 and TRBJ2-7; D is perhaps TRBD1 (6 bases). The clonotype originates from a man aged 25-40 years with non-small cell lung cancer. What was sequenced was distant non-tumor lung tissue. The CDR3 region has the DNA TGCAGTGCTAGGCAGGTCTGGGGGCCGTACGAGCAGTACTTC. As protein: CSARQVWGPYEQYF.